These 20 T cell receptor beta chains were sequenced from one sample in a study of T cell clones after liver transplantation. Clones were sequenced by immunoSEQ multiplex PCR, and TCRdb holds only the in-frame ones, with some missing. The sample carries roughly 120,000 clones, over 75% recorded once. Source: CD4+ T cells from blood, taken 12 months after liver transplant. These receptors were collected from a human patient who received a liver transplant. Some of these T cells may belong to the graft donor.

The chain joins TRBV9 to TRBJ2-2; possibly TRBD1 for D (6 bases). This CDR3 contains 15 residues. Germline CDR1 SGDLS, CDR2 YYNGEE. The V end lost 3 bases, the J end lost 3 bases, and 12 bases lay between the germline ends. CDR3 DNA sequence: TGTGCCAGCAGCGCCAGGGGTTCGGACACCGGGGAGCTGTTTTTT. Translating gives CASSARGSDTGELFF.

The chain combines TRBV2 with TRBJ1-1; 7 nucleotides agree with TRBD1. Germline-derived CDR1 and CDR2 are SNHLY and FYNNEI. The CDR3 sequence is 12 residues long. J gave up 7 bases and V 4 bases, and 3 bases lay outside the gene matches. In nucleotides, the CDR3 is TGTGCCAGCAGTGGGACAGGCTATGAAGCTTTCTTT. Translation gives CASSGTGYEAFF.

The DNA for the CDR3 is TGTGCCAGTAGTGCCTTAAGTCGCGAGCAGTTCTTC. As protein: CASSALSREQFF. The V gene is TRBV19, the J gene TRBJ2-1; D gene unclear. Germline assignment: CDR1 LNHDA and CDR2 SQIVND (reference sequence). The V end was cut by 5 bases, the J end by 10 bases, with 12 bases between. This CDR3 region has 12 residues.

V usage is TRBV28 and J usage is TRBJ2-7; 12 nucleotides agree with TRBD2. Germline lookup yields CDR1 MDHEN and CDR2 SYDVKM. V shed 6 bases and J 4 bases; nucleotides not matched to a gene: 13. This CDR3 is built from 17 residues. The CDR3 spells CASRTGASGRAGYEQYF. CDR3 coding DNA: TGTGCCAGCAGAACCGGGGCTAGCGGGAGGGCCGGTTACGAGCAGTACTTC.

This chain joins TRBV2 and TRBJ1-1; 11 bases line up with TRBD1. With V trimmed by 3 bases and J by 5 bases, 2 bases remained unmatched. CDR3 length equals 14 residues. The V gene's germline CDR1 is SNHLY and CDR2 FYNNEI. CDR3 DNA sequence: TGTGCCAGCAGTGACCGGGACAGGGGGACTGAAGCTTTCTTT. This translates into CASSDRDRGTEAFF.

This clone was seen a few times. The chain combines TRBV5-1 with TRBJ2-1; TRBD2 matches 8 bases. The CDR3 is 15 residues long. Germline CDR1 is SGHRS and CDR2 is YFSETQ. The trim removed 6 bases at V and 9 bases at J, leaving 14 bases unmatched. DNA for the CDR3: TGCGCCAGCACCCCCAGCGGGGGCCCGGTGGGTGAGCAGTTCTTC. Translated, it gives CASTPSGGPVGEQFF.

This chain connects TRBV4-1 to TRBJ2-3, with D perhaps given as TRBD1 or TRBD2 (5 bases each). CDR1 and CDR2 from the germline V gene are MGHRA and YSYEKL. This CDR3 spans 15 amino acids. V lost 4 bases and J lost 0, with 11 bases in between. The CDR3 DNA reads TGCGCCAGCAGCCTTGGGGGATCCAGCACAGATACGCAGTATTTT. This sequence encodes CASSLGGSSTDTQYF.

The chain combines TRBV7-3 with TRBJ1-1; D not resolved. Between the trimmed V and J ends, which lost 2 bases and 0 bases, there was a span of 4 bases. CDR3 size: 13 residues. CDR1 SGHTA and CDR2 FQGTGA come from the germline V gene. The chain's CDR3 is CASSLRMNTEAFF. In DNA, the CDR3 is TGTGCCAGCAGCTTACGGATGAACACTGAAGCTTTCTTT.

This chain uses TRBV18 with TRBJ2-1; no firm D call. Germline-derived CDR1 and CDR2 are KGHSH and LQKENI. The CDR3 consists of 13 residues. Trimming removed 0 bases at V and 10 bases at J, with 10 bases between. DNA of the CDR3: TGTGCCAGCTCACCACCTTCGGTGGACGAGCAGTTCTTC. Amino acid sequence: CASSPPSVDEQFF.

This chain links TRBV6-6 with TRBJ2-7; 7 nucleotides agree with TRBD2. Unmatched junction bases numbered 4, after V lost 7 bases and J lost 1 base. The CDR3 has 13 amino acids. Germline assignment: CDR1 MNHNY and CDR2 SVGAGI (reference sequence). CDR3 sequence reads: CASNQRESYEQYF. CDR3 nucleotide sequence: TGTGCCAGCAACCAGCGGGAATCCTACGAGCAGTACTTC.

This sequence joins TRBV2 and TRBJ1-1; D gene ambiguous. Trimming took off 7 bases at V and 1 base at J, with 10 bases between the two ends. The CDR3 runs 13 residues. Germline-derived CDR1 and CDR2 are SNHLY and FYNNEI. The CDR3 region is CASILRGNTEAFF. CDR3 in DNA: TGTGCCAGCATTTTACGTGGGAACACTGAAGCTTTCTTT.

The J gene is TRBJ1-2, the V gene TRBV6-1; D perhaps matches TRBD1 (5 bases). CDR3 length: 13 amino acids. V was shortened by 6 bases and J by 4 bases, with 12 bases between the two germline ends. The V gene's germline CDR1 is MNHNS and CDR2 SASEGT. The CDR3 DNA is TGTGCCAGCAGCGACAGTGGCGGCTATGGCTACACCTTC. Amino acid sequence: CASSDSGGYGYTF.

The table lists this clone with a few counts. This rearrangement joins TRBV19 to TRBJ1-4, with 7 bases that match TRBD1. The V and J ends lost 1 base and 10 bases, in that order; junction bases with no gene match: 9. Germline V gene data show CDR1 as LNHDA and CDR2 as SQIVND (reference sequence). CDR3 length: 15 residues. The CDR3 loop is CASSIAEQGEGKLFF. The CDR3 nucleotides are TGTGCCAGTAGTATAGCAGAGCAGGGGGAAGGAAAACTGTTTTTT. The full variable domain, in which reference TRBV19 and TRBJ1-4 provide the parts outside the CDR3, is DGGITQSPKYLFRKEGQNVTLSCEQNLNHDAMYWYRQDPGQGLRLIYYSQIVNDFQKGDIAEGYSVSREKKESFPLTVTSAQKNPTAFYLCASSIAEQGEGKLFFGSGTQLSVL.

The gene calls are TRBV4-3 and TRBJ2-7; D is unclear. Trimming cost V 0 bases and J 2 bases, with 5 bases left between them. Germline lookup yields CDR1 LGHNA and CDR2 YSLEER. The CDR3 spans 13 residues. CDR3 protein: CASSQDIPYEQYF. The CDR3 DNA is TGCGCCAGCAGCCAAGATATACCCTACGAGCAGTACTTC.

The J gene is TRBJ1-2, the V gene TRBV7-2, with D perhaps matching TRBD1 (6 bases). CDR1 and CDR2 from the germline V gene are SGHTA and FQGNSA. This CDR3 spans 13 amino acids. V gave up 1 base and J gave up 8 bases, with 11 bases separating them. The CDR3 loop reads CASSLGQGLGYTF. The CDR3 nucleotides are TGTGCCAGCAGCTTAGGTCAGGGGCTCGGCTACACCTTC.

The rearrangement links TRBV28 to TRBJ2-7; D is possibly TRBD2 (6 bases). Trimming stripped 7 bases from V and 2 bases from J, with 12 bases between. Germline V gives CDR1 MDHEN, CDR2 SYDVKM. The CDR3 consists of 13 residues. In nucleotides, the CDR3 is TGTGCCAGCAACATAGGGAGGCCCTACGAGCAGTACTTC. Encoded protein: CASNIGRPYEQYF.

The CDR3 loop reads CASSSRTGLPGNTIYF. Written as DNA, the CDR3 is TGTGCCAGCAGCTCTCGGACAGGCCTTCCTGGAAACACCATATATTTT. The chain couples TRBV7-8 to TRBJ1-3, with 7 bases that match TRBD1. CDR3 size: 16 residues. Germline CDR1 SGHVS, CDR2 FQNEAQ. V gave up 4 bases and J gave up 2 bases; unmatched junction bases: 8.

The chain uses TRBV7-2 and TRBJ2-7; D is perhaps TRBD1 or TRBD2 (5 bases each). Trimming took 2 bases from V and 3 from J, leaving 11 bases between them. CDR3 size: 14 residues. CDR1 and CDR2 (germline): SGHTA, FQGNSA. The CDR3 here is CASSLRDSGYEQYF. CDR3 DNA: TGTGCCAGCAGCTTAAGAGACAGCGGCTACGAGCAGTACTTC.

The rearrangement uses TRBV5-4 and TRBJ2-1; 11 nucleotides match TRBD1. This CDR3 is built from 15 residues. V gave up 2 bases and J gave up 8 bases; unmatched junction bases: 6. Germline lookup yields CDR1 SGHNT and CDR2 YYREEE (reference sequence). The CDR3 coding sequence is TGTGCCAGCAGCTTACGGACAGGGGGCAGGGATGAGCAGTTCTTC. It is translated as CASSLRTGGRDEQFF.

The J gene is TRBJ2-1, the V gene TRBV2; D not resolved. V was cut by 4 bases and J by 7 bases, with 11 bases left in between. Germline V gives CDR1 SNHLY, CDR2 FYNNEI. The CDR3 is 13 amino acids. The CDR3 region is CASSVRQFNEQFF. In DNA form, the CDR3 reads TGTGCCAGCAGTGTGCGACAATTTAATGAGCAGTTCTTC.